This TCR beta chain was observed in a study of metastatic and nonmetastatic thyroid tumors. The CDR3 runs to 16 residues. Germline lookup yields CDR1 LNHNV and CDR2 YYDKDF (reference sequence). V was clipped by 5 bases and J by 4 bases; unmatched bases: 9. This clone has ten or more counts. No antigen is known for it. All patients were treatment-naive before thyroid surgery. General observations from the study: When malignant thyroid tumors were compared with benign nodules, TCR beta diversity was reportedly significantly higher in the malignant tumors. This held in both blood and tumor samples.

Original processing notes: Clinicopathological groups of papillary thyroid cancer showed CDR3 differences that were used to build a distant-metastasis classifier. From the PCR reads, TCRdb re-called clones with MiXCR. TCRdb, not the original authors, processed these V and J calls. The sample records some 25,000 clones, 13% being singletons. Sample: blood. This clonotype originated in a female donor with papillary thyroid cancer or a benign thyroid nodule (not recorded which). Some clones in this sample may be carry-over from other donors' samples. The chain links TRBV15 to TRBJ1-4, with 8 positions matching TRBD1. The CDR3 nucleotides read TGTGCCACCAGCTGGGGACAGGCGAGGGGTAATGAAAAACTGTTTTTT. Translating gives CATSWGQARGNEKLFF.